These 24 T cell receptor beta chains share one sample of origin, sequenced in a study of monozygotic twins with cystic fibrosis. Data came from immunoSEQ multiplex PCR; TCRdb stores just in-frame clones and leaves some out. The sample yields some 35,000 clones, 66% seen once. The material sequenced was blood. All receptors derive from a girl under 18 with cystic fibrosis.

This chain connects TRBV11-1 to TRBJ1-2; the match to TRBD1 covers 7 bases. The CDR3 extends over 15 amino acids. With V trimmed by 5 bases and J by 2 bases, 8 bases remained unmatched. Germline lookup yields CDR1 SGHAT and CDR2 FQDESV (reference sequence). The CDR3 DNA sequence: TGTGCCAGCAGCCCCGGGACAGTTGTCAACTATGGCTACACCTTC. Its translation: CASSPGTVVNYGYTF.

CDR3 in DNA: TGTGCCAGCAGTACTACAGGGGCGAACGGAAACACCATATATTTT. This gives the protein CASSTTGANGNTIYF. The gene calls are TRBV11-2 and TRBJ1-3; 7 nucleotides agree with TRBD1. Germline CDR1 is SGHAT and CDR2 is FQNNGV. V was clipped by 6 bases and J by 4 bases; unmatched bases: 9. The CDR3 extends over 15 amino acids.

The chain links TRBV28 to TRBJ2-7, with D possibly matching TRBD2 (6 bases). Trimming shortened V by 10 bases and J by 6 bases, and 19 bases separated the two germline ends. The CDR3 is made up of 13 amino acids. Germline CDR1 and CDR2: MDHEN and SYDVKM. The CDR3 loop is CATLGLRVSEQYF. The CDR3 nucleotides are TGTGCCACCTTGGGACTCCGTGTGAGCGAGCAGTACTTC.

V and J are TRBV4-2 and TRBJ1-1, with TRBD1 matching over 8 bases. There are 14 residues in the CDR3. Germline assignment: CDR1 LGHNA and CDR2 YNFKEQ. V lost 6 bases to trimming and J lost 1 base; unmatched junction nucleotides: 4. In nucleotides, the CDR3 is TGTGCCAGCAGGACAGGGGAAGGGAACACTGAAGCTTTCTTT. Translation: CASRTGEGNTEAFF.

V and J are TRBV7-6 and TRBJ2-7; 11 nucleotides match TRBD2. The trim removed 1 base at V and 2 bases at J, leaving 13 bases unmatched. This CDR3 spans 19 amino acids. From germline, CDR1 is SGHVS and CDR2 FNYEAQ. CDR3 region: CASSLGLPTSGDWTYEQYF. CDR3 coding DNA: TGTGCCAGCAGCTTAGGTCTTCCGACTAGCGGGGATTGGACCTACGAGCAGTACTTC.

This chain uses TRBV5-4 with TRBJ1-5; D remains ambiguous. From germline, CDR1 is SGHNT and CDR2 YYREEE (reference sequence). V lost 7 bases, J lost 5 bases, and 13 bases lay in between. This CDR3 is 13 amino acids long. The CDR3 sequence is CASSRGYDQPQHF. The CDR3 bases are TGTGCCAGCTCTCGAGGGTACGATCAGCCCCAGCATTTT.

CDR3 sequence: CASSEVFTGTGYTF. The CDR3 nucleotides are TGTGCCAGCAGTGAAGTATTCACAGGGACTGGCTACACCTTC. The chain has TRBV6-1 and TRBJ1-2, with a weak D call TRBD1 (6 bases). Germline V gives CDR1 MNHNS, CDR2 SASEGT. Trimming shortened V by 1 base and J by 7 bases, and 13 bases separated the two germline ends. CDR3 length: 14 residues.

The chain is built from TRBV7-9 and TRBJ2-1; D may correspond to TRBD1 or TRBD2 (5 bases each). V was clipped by 3 bases and J by 6 bases, with 15 bases between them. This CDR3 region has 15 residues. The germline CDR1 and CDR2 sequences are SEHNR and FQNEAQ (reference sequence). As DNA, the CDR3 is TGTGCCAGCAGCTTCCTAGCCCAAAGGGGCAATGAGCAGTTCTTC. This sequence encodes CASSFLAQRGNEQFF.

The rearrangement links TRBV4-1 to TRBJ2-1; D call uncertain. The V end lost 3 bases, the J end lost 7 bases, and 10 bases lay between the germline ends. Per the germline V gene, CDR1 is MGHRA and CDR2 is YSYEKL. The CDR3 spans 13 residues. DNA of the CDR3: TGCGCCAGCAGCCATAGGGTGATAAATGAGCAGTTCTTC. It specifies CASSHRVINEQFF.

The genes are TRBV9 and TRBJ2-3; TRBD1 matches 10 bases. The germline gives CDR1 SGDLS, CDR2 YYNGEE. The CDR3 totals 15 residues. Trimming at V came to 3 bases and at J to 6 bases, leaving 7 bases not matched to a gene. The DNA for the CDR3 is TGTGCCAGCAGCGCGGACAGGGGGGTTCTGGATACGCAGTATTTT. Translated, it gives CASSADRGVLDTQYF.

The chain is built from TRBV6-5 and TRBJ1-2; 9 bases are shared with TRBD1. Germline V gene lookup returns CDR1 MNHEY and CDR2 SVGAGI. The V segment lost 6 bases and the J segment 4 bases; nucleotides outside the gene matches: 3. This CDR3 is 13 amino acids long. Written as DNA, the CDR3 is TGTGCCAGCAGGAAGGGACAGGGCTATGGCTACACCTTC. It encodes CASRKGQGYGYTF.

The chain uses TRBV5-1 and TRBJ2-5; TRBD1 agrees at 9 bases. The V segment lost 4 bases and the J segment 0 bases; nucleotides outside the gene matches: 4. Germline V gene data show CDR1 as SGHRS and CDR2 as YFSETQ. This CDR3 region has 15 residues. For the CDR3, the DNA is TGCGCCAGCAGCGGGACAGGGTCCTACCAAGAGACCCAGTACTTC. Translating it yields CASSGTGSYQETQYF.

The chain is built from TRBV7-2 and TRBJ2-5; 10 bases are a match to TRBD2. There are 15 residues in the CDR3. CDR1 and CDR2 (germline): SGHTA, FQGNSA. After removal of 2 bases from V and 2 bases from J, the junction contained 2 bases not matched to a gene. The CDR3 coding sequence is TGTGCCAGCAGCTTACCTAGCGGGGGACAAGAGACCCAGTACTTC. It translates to CASSLPSGGQETQYF.

J is TRBJ2-6 and V is TRBV19; D remains unclear. Germline-derived CDR1 and CDR2 are LNHDA and SQIVND (reference sequence). There are 15 residues in the CDR3. Trimming cost V 7 bases and J 0 bases, with 10 bases left between them. The CDR3 nucleotides read TGTGCCAGTAATTGGGGTTACTCTGGGGCCAACGTCCTGACTTTC. It yields the protein CASNWGYSGANVLTF.

This rearrangement joins TRBV6-5 to TRBJ1-4; 8 bases are shared with TRBD1. The J segment lost 3 bases and the V segment lost 0 bases, leaving 3 bases of the junction unmatched. The CDR3 covers 16 residues. CDR1 MNHEY and CDR2 SVGAGI come from the germline V gene. This chain's CDR3 is CASSYSTGAPNEKLFF. In nucleotides, the CDR3 is TGTGCCAGCAGTTACTCGACAGGGGCCCCTAATGAAAAACTGTTTTTT.

This clone turned up a few times. The chain recombines TRBV4-3 with TRBJ1-5; possibly TRBD1 for D (6 bases). The CDR3 has 17 amino acids. Per the germline V gene, CDR1 is LGHNA and CDR2 is YSLEER. Trimming pared 4 bases from V and 6 bases from J, leaving 22 bases between. The CDR3 region is CASSRFWTVGTSQPQHF. The CDR3 DNA reads as TGCGCCAGCAGCCGATTCTGGACAGTCGGGACTAGTCAGCCCCAGCATTTT.

The V call is TRBV30, the J call TRBJ1-1; TRBD1 is a possible D gene (5 bases). This CDR3 region has 14 residues. The germline CDR1 and CDR2 sequences are GTSNPN and SVGIG (reference sequence). Trimming pared 1 base from V and 3 bases from J, leaving 12 bases between. The CDR3 sequence is CAWSDLWGDTEAFF. In nucleotides, the CDR3 is TGTGCCTGGAGTGATCTCTGGGGGGACACTGAAGCTTTCTTT.

The V and J genes are TRBV5-1 and TRBJ2-5; possible D gene TRBD1, 6 bases. V lost 0 bases to trimming and J lost 2 bases, with 11 bases between them. CDR3 length equals 15 residues. Germline values: CDR1 SGHRS, CDR2 YFSETQ. The CDR3 spells CASSLGGQGQETQYF. CDR3 in DNA: TGCGCCAGCAGCTTGGGGGGGCAGGGACAAGAGACCCAGTACTTC.

This clone has more than one count but fewer than ten. The V and J genes are TRBV2 and TRBJ2-7; D unresolved. Germline V gives CDR1 SNHLY, CDR2 FYNNEI. The CDR3 covers 14 residues. Trimming removed 4 bases at V and 3 bases at J, with 13 bases between. The CDR3 region is CASSALAEDYEQYF. The CDR3 region has the DNA TGTGCCAGCAGTGCCTTGGCGGAAGACTACGAGCAGTACTTC.

This clone has a single count. The chain is built from TRBV5-1 and TRBJ2-5; D is perhaps TRBD2 (6 bases). Deletions cut 3 bases from V and 7 bases from J, with 22 bases between. CDR1 is SGHRS, CDR2 YFSETQ, per germline. The CDR3 extends over 16 amino acids. The CDR3 bases are TGCGCCAGCAGCTGCGCCTACTCGGGACTCCAGGGGACCCAGTACTTC. This codes for CASSCAYSGLQGTQYF.

The J gene is TRBJ1-5, the V gene TRBV4-1, with D uncertain. From germline, CDR1 is MGHRA and CDR2 YSYEKL. This CDR3 contains 16 residues. Trimming cost V 0 bases and J 2 bases, with 11 bases left between them. For the CDR3, the DNA is TGCGCCAGCAGCCAAGATGGAGGGATAGGCAATCAGCCCCAGCATTTT. It codes for CASSQDGGIGNQPQHF.

The chain carries TRBV5-8 and TRBJ2-7; unclear D gene. The germline gives CDR1 SGHTS, CDR2 YDEGEE. This CDR3 spans 15 amino acids. V shed 4 bases and J shed 3 bases, with 17 bases lying between them. CDR3 loop: CASSERQVKIYEQYF. In nucleotides, the CDR3 is TGTGCCAGCAGCGAAAGGCAGGTTAAGATCTACGAGCAGTACTTC.

The chain is built from TRBV15 and TRBJ2-3; 10 bases match TRBD1. CDR3 length equals 16 residues. V lost 5 bases, J lost 5 bases, and 10 bases stayed unmatched. Germline CDR1 and CDR2: LNHNV and YYDKDF (reference sequence). The CDR3 DNA follows: TGTGCCACCAGCTCCCGGACAGGGGGAGAGAAAGATACGCAGTATTTT. Residues: CATSSRTGGEKDTQYF.

The gene calls are TRBV7-2 and TRBJ1-2, with D unresolved. V lost 0 bases to trimming and J lost 4 bases, with 9 bases between them. The CDR3 is made up of 14 amino acids. Germline lookup yields CDR1 SGHTA and CDR2 FQGNSA. CDR3 region: CASSLAAVFYGYTF. The CDR3 DNA reads TGTGCCAGCAGCTTAGCGGCAGTATTCTATGGCTACACCTTC. Drawing the rest from reference TRBV7-2 and TRBJ1-2, the complete variable domain is GAGVSQSPSNKVTEKGKDVELRCDPISGHTALYWYRQSLGQGLEFLIYFQGNSAPDKSGLPSDRFSAERTGGSVSTLTIQRTQQEDSAVYLCASSLAAVFYGYTFGSGTRLTVV.